This TCR beta chain was observed in a study of T cell repertoires in cytomegalovirus infection. General study findings and limits: The study found HLA-C-restricted CMV-specific TCR beta clonotypes dominating the ex vivo response.

To note about this clonotype: Its antigen is unknown.

Germline lookup yields CDR1 SGHVS and CDR2 FNYEAQ. Deletions cut 10 bases from V and 0 bases from J, with 13 bases between. There are 15 residues in the CDR3. TCRdb reanalysed the reads using MiXCR and keeps one entry per CDR3 protein. The table includes over 50,000 distinct CDR3 sequences, 20% detected once. The sequence was collected from a human donor in good health (CMV status not recorded). Some clones in this sample may be carry-over from other donors' samples. The rearrangement links TRBV7-6 to TRBJ1-6; unclear D gene. This specimen was CD8+ T cells from cultured PBMCs, taken from culture after CMV antigen stimulation. The CDR3 sequence: CAIRNESSYNSPLHF. DNA of the CDR3: TGTGCCATCCGAAACGAGAGCTCCTATAATTCACCCCTCCACTTT.